Here is one T cell receptor (beta chain) with its context. What it binds is not known. The data originate from a study of beta chain features in type 1 diabetes. Study-level findings and limits: A moderate, significant TCRB CDR3 shortening appeared in type 1 diabetes across four CD4+ subsets. These data did not resolve whether HLA type affects TCRB rearrangement.

Reverse transcription of all isolated RNA meant that expressed TCRB transcripts were sequenced. TCRdb keeps only in-frame clones here, not all; method: immunoSEQ multiplex PCR. The data contain 150,000 to 200,000 clones, 63% of them seen just once; the ten biggest clones take up nearly 0.09%. The TCR originated in a man younger than 40 with type 1 diabetes. Material for sequencing was naive CD4+ T cells from blood.

Here the CDR3 reads CSVAPRGAVATHEQFF. The CDR3 DNA reads TGCAGCGTTGCACCTAGGGGAGCAGTTGCAACACATGAGCAGTTCTTC. V and J are TRBV29-1 and TRBJ2-1; D assignment may be TRBD1 or TRBD2 (5 bases each). Trimming pared 4 bases from V and 8 bases from J, leaving 24 bases between. CDR1 is SQVTM and CDR2 is ANQGSEA in the germline V gene. CDR3 length equals 16 residues.